One and the same sample provided the 23 T cell receptor beta chains below, sequenced in a study of T-cell reconstitution after alpha-beta-depleted transplantation in children. Library preparation (for TCRbeta) was performed with unique molecular identifiers. TCRdb re-derived calls from the PCR reads in MiXCR, one entry per CDR3 protein. The table records almost 500,000 distinct CDR3 sequences, 8% to 11% of them present only once. The specimen was PBMCs, collected before TCRalphabeta/CD19-depleted stem cell transplant. The receptor source for this set is a child aged 2-9 years with inherited bone marrow failure, due to receive a stem cell transplant.

This clonotype was recorded at least ten times. The chain links TRBV6-5 to TRBJ1-2, with 9 bases lining up with TRBD1. V gave up 2 bases and J gave up 6 bases; unmatched junction bases: 4. This CDR3 spans 14 amino acids. Germline CDR1 is MNHEY and CDR2 is SVGAGI. The CDR3 here is CASSYAGTGNGYTF. The CDR3 region has the DNA TGTGCCAGCAGTTACGCCGGGACAGGGAATGGCTACACCTTC.

This clonotype was detected ten times or more. The gene calls are TRBV25-1 and TRBJ2-3; TRBD2 is a possible D gene (5 bases). Looked up from germline, CDR1 is MGHDK and CDR2 is SYGVNS. V lost 3 bases, J lost 5 bases, and 12 bases lay in between. CDR3 size: 14 residues. For the CDR3, the DNA is TGTGCCAGCAGTGATGCGGGTCCGGGAGATACGCAGTATTTT. Its protein product is CASSDAGPGDTQYF.

This clonotype has ten or more counts. V usage is TRBV6-7 and J usage is TRBJ2-1; 11 nucleotides agree with TRBD2. TRBV6-7 has ORF status, its function being uncertain. The CDR3 has 16 residues. V was clipped by 10 bases and J by 7 bases; unmatched bases: 15. CDR3 DNA: TGTGCCACCCAGAGACCAACTAGCGGGAGTCGGAATGAGCAGTTCTTC. Amino acids: CATQRPTSGSRNEQFF.

At least ten counts were recorded for this clonotype. This chain uses TRBV12-3 or TRBV12-4 with TRBJ1-5; a possible D gene is TRBD1 (6 bases). The CDR3 is 15 residues long. V was clipped by 5 bases and J by 0 bases, with 11 bases between them. In DNA form, the CDR3 reads TGTGCCAGCAGTCGGACAGACTATAGCAATCAGCCCCAGCATTTT. It specifies CASSRTDYSNQPQHF.

The sample holds many counts of this clonotype. The chain has TRBV5-1 and TRBJ2-4; D is unresolved. This CDR3 comprises 13 residues. V lost 2 bases, J lost 8 bases, and 11 bases lay in between. Germline V CDR1 and CDR2: SGHRS, YFSETQ. The CDR3 reads CASSFGIWDIQYF. As DNA, the CDR3 is TGCGCCAGCAGCTTTGGAATCTGGGACATTCAGTACTTC.

This clonotype was observed at least ten times. V is TRBV28 and J is TRBJ2-3; 14 nucleotides line up with TRBD2. The trim removed 3 bases at V and 5 bases at J, leaving 16 bases unmatched. This CDR3 spans 20 amino acids. Germline V gene data show CDR1 as MDHEN and CDR2 as SYDVKM. The CDR3 DNA reads TGTGCCAGCAGTTTTGGGGTCCACCTGACTAGCGGGAGGGGAGTAGATACGCAGTATTTT. Its translation is CASSFGVHLTSGRGVDTQYF.

This clonotype occurred many times. The chain is built from TRBV5-6 and TRBJ2-7; weak D call: TRBD2 (5 bases). The V and J ends lost 1 base and 6 bases respectively, with 17 bases between them. The germline gives CDR1 SGHDT, CDR2 YYEEEE. The CDR3 spans 15 residues. Here the CDR3 reads CASSLSLDPEGEQYF. The CDR3 nucleotides are TGTGCCAGCAGCTTGTCGCTCGATCCTGAGGGCGAGCAGTACTTC.

The table lists this clonotype with many counts. The chain links TRBV4-3 to TRBJ2-3; D is ambiguous. The CDR3 length is 14 residues. Trimming pared 0 bases from V and 6 bases from J, leaving 10 bases between. Germline loops: CDR1 LGHNA, CDR2 YSLEER. The CDR3, as DNA: TGCGCCAGCAGCCAAGATTTCGCAACTGATACGCAGTATTTT. Amino acid sequence: CASSQDFATDTQYF.

The table lists this clonotype with many counts. This chain links TRBV5-1 with TRBJ2-7; 10 bases line up with TRBD1. The ends lost 3 bases at V and 1 base at J; junction bases unmatched: 4. Germline V gene sequence: CDR1 SGHRS, CDR2 YFSETQ. The CDR3 sequence is 15 residues long. DNA of the CDR3: TGCGCCAGCAGCTCCGGGACAGGGGTATCCTACGAGCAGTACTTC. Translated, it gives CASSSGTGVSYEQYF.

This clonotype was detected ten times or more. The chain employs TRBV5-1 and TRBJ2-3; the D is unclear. The V and J ends lost 7 bases and 0 bases respectively, with 15 bases between them. The length of the CDR3 is 15 residues. Per the germline V gene, CDR1 is SGHRS and CDR2 is YFSETQ. This chain's CDR3 is CASLRTDASTDTQYF. DNA for the CDR3: TGCGCCAGCCTTAGGACGGACGCTAGCACAGATACGCAGTATTTT.

This clonotype was seen only a few times. This chain uses TRBV19 with TRBJ2-1, with D perhaps matching TRBD2 (6 bases). Germline V CDR1 and CDR2: LNHDA, SQIVND (reference sequence). V dropped 10 bases and J dropped 4 bases, with 20 bases sitting between them. The CDR3 extends over 15 amino acids. The CDR3 sequence is CATSVAELPYNEQFF. In DNA form, the CDR3 reads TGTGCCACCAGTGTAGCGGAGCTCCCATACAATGAGCAGTTCTTC.

This clonotype was seen many times. This chain uses TRBV29-1 with TRBJ2-3, with TRBD2 matching over 10 bases. V was clipped by 0 bases and J by 3 bases; unmatched bases: 3. The CDR3 runs 15 residues. The germline V gene encodes CDR1 SQVTM and CDR2 ANQGSEA. The CDR3 region has the DNA TGCAGCGTTGAAGAGCTAGCGGGAGTAACAGATACGCAGTATTTT. Protein product: CSVEELAGVTDTQYF.

The table lists this clonotype with many counts. The rearrangement joins TRBV19 to TRBJ2-1; 11 nucleotides line up with TRBD2. CDR3 length equals 14 residues. V shed 5 bases and J 7 bases; nucleotides not matched to a gene: 4. Germline V CDR1 and CDR2: LNHDA, SQIVND (reference sequence). The CDR3 bases are TGTGCCAGTAGTTTAGTAGCGGGAGGGAATGAGCAGTTCTTC. This gives the protein CASSLVAGGNEQFF.

This chain links TRBV15 with TRBJ1-5, with D possibly TRBD1 on 6 matching bases. This CDR3 is 14 amino acids long. CDR1 is LNHNV and CDR2 is YYDKDF in the germline V gene (reference sequence). The V end was cut by 1 base, the J end by 4 bases, with 8 bases between. CDR3: CATSRGGGNQPQHF. The DNA of the CDR3 is TGTGCCACCAGCAGAGGAGGGGGGAATCAGCCCCAGCATTTT.

This clonotype has just a few counts. The genes are TRBV23-1 and TRBJ2-7, with 7 bases identical to TRBD1. TRBV23-1 carries the ORF label, with uncertain function. V lost 8 bases, J lost 2 bases, and 12 bases stayed unmatched. The CDR3 extends over 15 amino acids. The CDR3 sequence: CASRPDRHAAYEQYF. The CDR3 DNA is TGCGCCAGCCGCCCGGACAGGCACGCGGCCTACGAGCAGTACTTC.

V and J are TRBV6-2 or TRBV6-3 and TRBJ2-7; TRBD1 matches at 7 bases. Germline assignment: CDR1 MNHEY and CDR2 SVGEGT. The CDR3 has 16 residues. J was trimmed by 3 bases and V by 2 bases; bases with no gene match: 10. The CDR3 DNA reads TGTGCCAGCAGTTACCTTTACGTGGCAGGGGGCTACGAGCAGTACTTC. Encoded protein: CASSYLYVAGGYEQYF.

This clonotype was seen ten or more times. The gene calls are TRBV29-1 and TRBJ1-1; tentative D call: TRBD1 (5 bases). The germline gives CDR1 SQVTM, CDR2 ANQGSEA. V was trimmed by 7 bases and J by 11 bases, leaving 17 bases between them. The CDR3 spans 11 residues. Here the CDR3 reads CSGRGEWGAFF. The DNA for the CDR3 is TGCAGCGGACGCGGGGAGTGGGGGGCTTTCTTT.

The chain employs TRBV18 and TRBJ2-3; TRBD1 might be the D (5 bases). V lost 1 base and J 0 bases, leaving 8 bases between the germline ends. The CDR3 spans 15 residues. Germline V gene sequence: CDR1 KGHSH, CDR2 LQKENI. The CDR3 reads CASSPRGASTDTQYF. CDR3 in DNA: TGTGCCAGCTCACCACGGGGCGCAAGCACAGATACGCAGTATTTT.

This clonotype was seen only a few times. The chain couples TRBV12-3 or TRBV12-4 to TRBJ2-1; 8 bases agree with TRBD1. CDR3 length equals 14 residues. V gave up 6 bases and J gave up 8 bases; unmatched junction bases: 9. CDR3 in amino acids: CASSGQGGLDEQFF. The DNA for the CDR3 is TGTGCCAGCAGCGGACAGGGAGGTTTGGATGAGCAGTTCTTC.

Ten or more counts support this clonotype. V gene TRBV27 combines with J gene TRBJ2-1, with TRBD2 identical over 9 bases. The germline V gene encodes CDR1 MNHEY and CDR2 SMNVEV (reference sequence). This CDR3 has 16 amino acids. J lost 0 bases, V lost 5 bases, and 5 bases had no gene match. CDR3 coding DNA: TGTGCCAGCAGTGACGCTAGCGGGATCTCCTACAATGAGCAGTTCTTC. Translating it yields CASSDASGISYNEQFF.

The chain has TRBV12-3 or TRBV12-4 and TRBJ2-1, with 7 bases fitting TRBD2. Trimming removed 5 bases from V and 2 bases from J; junction bases left unmatched: 9. The CDR3 is 16 amino acids. The CDR3 DNA reads as TGTGCCAGCAGTCCGACCGTGGCGGGAGCCTACAATGAGCAGTTCTTC. This translates into CASSPTVAGAYNEQFF.

In DNA form, the CDR3 reads TGTGCCAGTCCACCGGGACAGGAAGGAAAACCCACCGGGGAGCTGTTTTTT. This gives the protein CASPPGQEGKPTGELFF. V usage is TRBV19 and J usage is TRBJ2-2, with 8 bases lining up with TRBD1. The length of the CDR3 is 17 residues. Germline CDR1 and CDR2: LNHDA and SQIVND (reference sequence). Trimming cost V 8 bases and J 4 bases; bases outside gene matches: 15. Filled out from reference TRBV19 and TRBJ2-2, the complete variable domain reads DGGITQSPKYLFRKEGQNVTLSCEQNLNHDAMYWYRQDPGQGLRLIYYSQIVNDFQKGDIAEGYSVSREKKESFPLTVTSAQKNPTAFYLCASPPGQEGKPTGELFFGEGSRLTVL.

About this clonotype: The junction departs from the called germline gene at one end, perhaps through a read error. V is TRBV20-1 and J is TRBJ1-5; 10 positions agree with TRBD1. CDR3 length equals 18 residues. The germline CDR1 and CDR2 sequences are DFQATT and SNEGSKA (reference sequence). The CDR3 spells CCARAPGQGTYSNQPQHF. CDR3 sequence (DNA): TGCTGTGCTAGAGCACCGGGACAGGGGACATATAGCAATCAGCCCCAGCATTTT.